This T cell receptor (beta chain) was identified in a study of cytomegalovirus exposure and HLA in healthy donors. CDR1 and CDR2 from the germline V gene are MNHEY and SVGAGI. Deletions cut 0 bases from V and 5 bases from J, with 10 bases between. This CDR3 region has 14 residues. PCR was performed using 60 Vbeta and 13 Jbeta primers. The data were produced by immunoSEQ multiplex PCR, yet TCRdb's version contains in-frame clones alone and is incomplete. In the table there are about 140,000 clones, about 80% of which are singletons. A single count supports this clone. This TCR was sampled from a male donor in good health and CMV-seropositive. This rearrangement joins TRBV6-5 to TRBJ2-5; D is perhaps TRBD2 (5 bases). The source material was PBMCs. The chain's CDR3 is CASSYSRLAETQYF. The CDR3 coding sequence is TGTGCCAGCAGTTACTCGAGGCTAGCCGAGACCCAGTACTTC.